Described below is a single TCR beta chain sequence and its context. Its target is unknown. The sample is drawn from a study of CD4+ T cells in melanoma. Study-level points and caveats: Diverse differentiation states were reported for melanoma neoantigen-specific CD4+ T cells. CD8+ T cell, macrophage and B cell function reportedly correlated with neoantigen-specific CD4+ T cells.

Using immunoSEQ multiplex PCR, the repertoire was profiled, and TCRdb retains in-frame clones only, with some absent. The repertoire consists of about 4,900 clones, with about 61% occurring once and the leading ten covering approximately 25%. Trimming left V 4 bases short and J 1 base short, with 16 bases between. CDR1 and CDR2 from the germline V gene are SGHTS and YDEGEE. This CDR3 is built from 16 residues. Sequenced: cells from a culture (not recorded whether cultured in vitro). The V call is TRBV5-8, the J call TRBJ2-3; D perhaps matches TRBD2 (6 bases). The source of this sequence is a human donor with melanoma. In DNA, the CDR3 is TGTGCCAGCAGCCCCGGGTCCGCGGGGCGCACAGATACGCAGTATTTT. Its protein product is CASSPGSAGRTDTQYF.